This T cell receptor beta chain appears in the sequencing data of a study of a mutant IDH1 vaccine in newly diagnosed glioma (dated by TCRdb to about 2021). The study in broad terms: Across visits V03 through V10, patients got a total of eight vaccinations, given in weeks 1, 3, 5, 7, 11, 15, 19 and 23. Vaccination began 4-6 weeks after radiotherapy alone, or alongside temozolomide cycles in the chemotherapy-containing groups. The approximately 30 treated patients were approximately 62% male and about 38% female, with a mean age of around 40 years. Prior to enrollment, standard therapy consisting of radiotherapy alone, temozolomide alone, or radiochemotherapy with temozolomide had been administered to patients, with the combination being received by most patients. Peripheral blood was collected at six visits: V03 (baseline), V05, V07, V10, V12 and V13. Longitudinal TCRB deep sequencing was done for some 25 treated patients, wherever samples were available for exploratory analyses. Study-wide conclusions, independent of this receptor: No apparent relationship was observed between pseudoprogression and alterations in the top peripheral T cell clonotypes detected by TCRB sequencing. Vaccine-induced immune responses across multiple MHC alleles were detected in 90% to 95% of patients. The authors stated that sample limitations prevented analyses of patient blood samples from being reproduced. Availability determined which PBMC samples were chosen for TCRB deep sequencing.

The sample's time point label, in plain terms: week 11, during vaccination. Each vaccine dose, consisting of 300 ug of a 20-mer mutant IDH1 peptide in Montanide, was administered subcutaneously with topical imiquimod. Newly diagnosed WHO grade 3 or 4 IDH1-mutant astrocytomas showing loss of nuclear ATRX were present in the donors. The samples were drawn from NOA16, a multicentre, single-arm, open-label phase I trial in Germany that tested a mutant IDH1 peptide vaccine in humans for the first time. Genomic DNA for TCRB sequencing was extracted from EDTA blood using the DNeasy Blood and Tissue Kit. Library construction relied on the immunoSEQ multiplex PCR assay. The hsTCRB Kit was used according to the manufacturer's protocol to amplify rearranged TCR beta chain sequences. An Illumina MiSeq was used to sequence the TCRB libraries. Per the source publication's procedure: The kit vendor's proprietary platform handled demultiplexing, trimming and gene mapping. TCRdb carries this immuneACCESS record with in-frame sequences only. Its versions omit some clonotypes, under half of them owing to an unresolved V gene in the studies checked, with the rest unexplained. V and J calls and clone size are those listed in that table; D and trimming were worked out from the DNA. The sample table records under 35,000 clones; around 90% of these occur just once. The ten largest clonotypes hold roughly 20% of the sample.

Spanning cysteine to phenylalanine, the CDR3 consists of 14 amino acids. Just CDR3 DNA is preserved here, 42 bases in frame from base 1. At the junction V is shortened by 3 bases and J by 2 bases, with 7 bases in between. Based on the germline V gene, the CDR1 and CDR2 sequences are MDHEN and SYDVKM. With regard to this clone: The specificity of this receptor is unknown. No much larger clone exists at a distance of one base, and base qualities are not known.

This TCR derives from a man between 18 and 29 years old with glioma. The chain couples TRBV28 to TRBJ1-4; possibly the D gene is TRBD1, per 6 matching bases. The sequenced sample was PBMCs, obtained from a glioma patient whose treatment included an IDH1 peptide vaccine. The CDR3 here reads CASSFTGTNEKLFF. DNA sequence: TGTGCCAGCAGTTTTACAGGGACTAATGAAAAACTGTTTTTT.